This T cell receptor beta chain was obtained from a study of neurological immune-mediated disorders. The table lists this clonotype with many counts. V dropped 4 bases and J dropped 9; count of bases not matched to a gene: 7. The CDR3 totals 14 residues. Germline V gene data show CDR1 as LGHDT and CDR2 as YNNKEL (reference sequence). Via MiXCR, TCRdb re-called the 5' RACE reads, giving one row per CDR3 protein. The table shows 120,000 or so distinct CDR3 sequences, with roughly 3.2% occurring only once. The genes are TRBV3-1 and TRBJ2-1; the match to TRBD2 covers 9 bases. The sample consisted of PBMCs. The clonotype comes from a woman in her 30s with multiple sclerosis. The chain's CDR3 is CASSPGGRGAEQFF. The CDR3, as DNA: TGTGCCAGCAGCCCCGGCGGGAGGGGCGCTGAGCAGTTCTTC.